These 5 T cell receptor beta chains were all obtained from the same sample, sequenced in a study of blood T cell repertoires in COVID-19. Here immunoSEQ multiplex PCR was the method, and the copy in TCRdb shows in-frame clones only, minus some. The sample holds about 200,000 clones, around 90% seen once. The specimen was peripheral blood. Receptor source: a man aged 55 to 70 with COVID-19, enrolled during active disease.

CDR3 nucleotides: TGTGCCAGCAGTCCGGACAGGGCGTGGAACACCATATATTTT. Amino acids: CASSPDRAWNTIYF. The gene calls are TRBV9 and TRBJ1-3; 8 bases match TRBD1. The CDR3 has 14 amino acids. The germline gives CDR1 SGDLS, CDR2 YYNGEE. The V segment lost 5 bases and the J segment 7 bases; nucleotides outside the gene matches: 8.

V usage is TRBV2 and J usage is TRBJ2-2, with 7 bases that match TRBD2. The CDR3 length is 14 residues. CDR1 is SNHLY and CDR2 is FYNNEI in the germline V gene. V shed 11 bases, J shed 4 bases, and the junction held 10 bases outside the gene matches. The CDR3 DNA reads TGTGCCTGTTTAAGACTAGCCACCACCGGGGAGCTGTTTTTT. It encodes CACLRLATTGELFF.

This chain connects TRBV5-8 to TRBJ2-1, with 8 bases matching TRBD1. There are 16 residues in the CDR3. Germline V gene sequence: CDR1 SGHTS, CDR2 YDEGEE. Germline trimming cut 5 bases from V and 1 base from J; bases unmatched to any gene: 8. Here the CDR3 DNA reads TGTGCCAGCAGTAGACAGGGGAGAGGGTCCTACAATGAGCAGTTCTTC. The encoded protein is CASSRQGRGSYNEQFF. Combining the CDR3 with reference TRBV5-8 and TRBJ2-1 gives the whole variable domain EAGVTQSPTHLIKTRGQQATLRCSPISGHTSVYWYQQALGLGLQFLLWYDEGEERNRGNFPPRFSGRQFPNYSSELNVNALELEDSALYLCASSRQGRGSYNEQFFGPGTRLTVL.

The V and J genes are TRBV5-6 and TRBJ2-3; 11 bases line up with TRBD2. Germline-derived CDR1 and CDR2 are SGHDT and YYEEEE. This CDR3 is 16 amino acids long. V was pared by 5 bases and J by 6 bases, with 11 bases of the junction left unmatched. CDR3 protein: CASRSTLAGVGDTQYF. Here the CDR3 DNA reads TGTGCCAGCAGAAGTACACTAGCGGGAGTTGGGGATACGCAGTATTTT.

This chain links TRBV6-5 with TRBJ2-7; 7 bases align to TRBD1. V was pared by 6 bases and J by 12 bases, with 5 bases of the junction left unmatched. This CDR3 spans 10 amino acids. Looked up from germline, CDR1 is MNHEY and CDR2 is SVGAGI. The CDR3 region has the DNA TGTGCCAGCAGCTCGACAGGGCTGTACTTC. Its translation is CASSSTGLYF.